Listed here is a single T cell receptor (beta chain). What it binds is not known. The PCR used 60 Vbeta and 13 Jbeta primers. Measured with immunoSEQ multiplex PCR; TCRdb has only the in-frame clones, and not every one. The profile shows about 100,000 clones, around 67% of them singletons. This sample stems from a study of cytomegalovirus exposure and HLA in healthy donors. General study findings and limits: Investigators reported 150 to 200 TCR beta chains as tied to cytomegalovirus. Some highly shared sequence variants likely arose as a pipeline artifact.

The V gene end was trimmed by 6 bases and the J gene end by 5 bases; junction bases not matched to a gene: 14. The CDR3 is 15 amino acids. Germline CDR1 SQVTM, CDR2 ANQGSEA. The sequencing input was PBMCs. This receptor was taken from a woman in her thirties or forties in good health and CMV-seropositive. This sequence joins TRBV29-1 and TRBJ2-5; 8 bases align to TRBD2. CDR3 protein: CSVAPGRGVAETQYF. DNA of the CDR3: TGCAGCGTCGCCCCCGGGAGGGGGGTGGCGGAGACCCAGTACTTC.